These 15 T cell receptor beta chains share one sample of origin, sequenced in a study of glioma-infiltrating T cells. The iRepertoire nested amplicon-rescue multiplex PCR amplified TCR alpha and beta CDR3s from RNA. TCRdb processed the multiplex PCR reads anew with MiXCR; each CDR3 protein has one entry. The data contain more than 110,000 distinct CDR3 sequences, about 39% of them seen just once; the ten biggest clones take up around 18%. The sample comprised glioma tissue, nonneoplastic brain tissue, or PBMCs (not recorded which). These receptors were obtained from a human donor with low-grade glioma or glioblastoma, undergoing nonglioma brain surgery, or in good health (not recorded which).

Concerning this clonotype itself: A much larger clone lies a single base off, so this may be a read error. This CDR3 reads CSARRGITEAFF. CDR3 sequence (DNA): TGCAGTGCTAGAAGGGGGATCACTGAAGCTTTCTTT. The V call is TRBV20-1, the J call TRBJ1-1; tentative D call: TRBD1 (6 bases). Germline V gene sequence: CDR1 DFQATT, CDR2 SNEGSKA (reference sequence). Trimming cost V 2 bases and J 4 bases, with 8 bases left between them. CDR3 length: 12 amino acids.

This rearrangement joins TRBV7-2 to TRBJ1-1, with D hard to call. This CDR3 is 13 amino acids long. V lost 3 bases and J 2 bases, leaving 7 bases between the germline ends. CDR1 is SGHTA and CDR2 is FQGNSA in the germline V gene. CDR3 nucleotides: TGTGCCAGCAGCTTGACCGACAACACTGAAGCTTTCTTT. This codes for CASSLTDNTEAFF.

The genes are TRBV6-2 or TRBV6-3 and TRBJ1-5, with D perhaps TRBD1 (6 bases). The germline V gene has CDR1 MNHEY and CDR2 SVGEGT. Trimming pared 3 bases from V and 5 bases from J, leaving 20 bases between. The CDR3 length is 17 residues. CDR3 DNA sequence: TGTGCCAGCAGTTATTTCCCGCAGAGGGGGGCGGATCAGCCCCAGCATTTT. Its translation is CASSYFPQRGADQPQHF.

A remark on this clonotype: A much larger clone sits a single nucleotide away, making a read error possible. The V gene is TRBV6-2 or TRBV6-3, the J gene TRBJ2-1; 10 nucleotides line up with TRBD2. Germline V gene data show CDR1 as MNHEY and CDR2 as SVGEGT. V dropped 11 bases and J dropped 5; count of bases not matched to a gene: 6. This CDR3 is built from 13 residues. The CDR3 nucleotides read TGTGCCCCCAGGACTAGCGGAGACAATGAGCAGTTCTTC. This translates into CAPRTSGDNEQFF.

This clonotype was found a few times. The chain links TRBV6-7 to TRBJ2-7; no definite D call. TRBV6-7 counts as an open reading frame of uncertain function. V was shortened by 1 base and J by 0 bases, with 4 bases between the two germline ends. This CDR3 is 13 amino acids long. The CDR3 loop is CASSYFSSYEQYF. CDR3 sequence (DNA): TGTGCCAGCAGTTACTTCAGCTCCTACGAGCAGTACTTC.

There are a few counts of this clonotype. J is TRBJ2-2 and V is TRBV7-3; D is unclear. The V and J ends lost 6 bases and 2 bases respectively, with 4 bases between them. The CDR3 is made up of 12 amino acids. Germline assignment: CDR1 SGHTA and CDR2 FQGTGA. DNA of the CDR3: TGTGCCAGCAGAAAAAACACCGGGGAGCTGTTTTTT. Protein product: CASRKNTGELFF.

This clonotype was found a few times. V is TRBV10-3 and J is TRBJ1-5, with a tentative D call TRBD1 (6 bases). From germline, CDR1 is ENHRY and CDR2 SYGVKD. The CDR3 length is 15 residues. The V end lost 2 bases, the J end lost 3 bases, and 11 bases lay between the germline ends. This chain's CDR3 is CAISENRVFNQPQHF. The DNA of the CDR3 is TGTGCCATCAGTGAGAACAGGGTCTTCAATCAGCCCCAGCATTTT.

V and J are TRBV15 and TRBJ2-5; 7 positions agree with TRBD1. Per germline, CDR1 LNHNV and CDR2 YYDKDF (reference sequence). Trimming took 6 bases from V and 5 from J; bases not matched to a gene: 9. The CDR3 spans 14 residues. CDR3 sequence (DNA): TGTGCCACCAGTGCCCAAGGGGGCAGGGAGACCCAGTACTTC. Translated, it gives CATSAQGGRETQYF.

This clonotype was recorded only once. The CDR3 does not end in the conserved phenylalanine or tryptophan, so this is likely a read error. The chain carries TRBV7-2 and TRBJ1-2, with D hard to call. The CDR3 sequence is 13 residues long. The germline V gene encodes CDR1 SGHTA and CDR2 FQGNSA. V lost 1 base, J lost 4 bases, and 7 bases lay in between. The CDR3 nucleotides read TGTGCCAGCAGCTTAGATATGGGCTATGGCTACACCTCC. This encodes CASSLDMGYGYTS.

This clonotype appeared a few times. This sequence joins TRBV7-2 and TRBJ2-7; D is undetermined. The V and J ends lost 1 base and 2 bases respectively, with 6 bases between them. This CDR3 region has 13 residues. CDR1 is SGHTA, CDR2 FQGNSA, per germline. This CDR3 reads CASSLVQPYEQYF. The CDR3 coding sequence is TGTGCCAGCAGCTTAGTACAGCCCTACGAGCAGTACTTC.

This CDR3 is CSVEVSYGYTF. The CDR3, as DNA: TGCAGCGTTGAGGTCTCTTATGGCTACACCTTC. The V and J genes are TRBV29-1 and TRBJ1-2; no definite D call. Germline values: CDR1 SQVTM, CDR2 ANQGSEA. The ends were cut back, 3 bases at V and 5 bases at J, with 7 bases in the middle. The CDR3 sequence is 11 residues long.

Many counts were recorded for this clonotype. The chain recombines TRBV29-1 with TRBJ2-7; TRBD2 matches at 16 bases. V lost 6 bases, J lost 0 bases, and 14 bases stayed unmatched. Germline values: CDR1 SQVTM, CDR2 ANQGSEA. This CDR3 contains 19 residues. The CDR3 loop reads CSVPPFKGTSGGASYEQYF. CDR3 DNA: TGCAGCGTCCCCCCTTTCAAAGGGACTAGCGGGGGGGCCTCCTACGAGCAGTACTTC.

With regard to this clonotype: A much larger clonotype is one base distant, so this may be a read error. The chain carries TRBV28 and TRBJ1-1, with D unresolved. This CDR3 is 12 amino acids long. V was trimmed by 6 bases and J by 6 bases, leaving 11 bases between them. Germline V gene sequence: CDR1 MDHEN, CDR2 SYDVKM. CDR3 sequence reads: CASRSRRPEAFF. The DNA of the CDR3 is TGTGCCAGCAGATCCAGGAGGCCTGAAGCTTTCTTT.

In its sample, this clonotype was seen a few times. The V and J genes are TRBV7-6 and TRBJ2-3, with 12 bases aligning to TRBD1. This CDR3 spans 15 amino acids. The trim removed 3 bases at V and 4 bases at J, leaving 2 bases unmatched. Germline CDR1 and CDR2: SGHVS and FNYEAQ. The CDR3 reads CASSFGTGGPDTQYF. As DNA, the CDR3 is TGTGCCAGCAGCTTCGGGACAGGGGGCCCAGATACGCAGTATTTT. Looking up the rest from reference TRBV7-6 and TRBJ2-3 gives the full variable domain: GAGVSQSPRYKVTKRGQDVALRCDPISGHVSLYWYRQALGQGPEFLTYFNYEAQQDKSGLPNDRFSAERPEGSISTLTIQRTEQRDSAMYRCASSFGTGGPDTQYFGPGTRLTVL.

V gene TRBV4-1 combines with J gene TRBJ2-3, with TRBD2 as a possible D gene (6 bases). The CDR3 covers 17 residues. Trimming removed 1 base at V and 2 bases at J, with 16 bases between. The V gene's germline CDR1 is MGHRA and CDR2 YSYEKL. This chain's CDR3 is CASSQGLAGHNTDTQYF. CDR3 nucleotide sequence: TGCGCCAGCAGCCAAGGTCTGGCGGGGCACAACACAGATACGCAGTATTTT.